This is a list of T cell receptor beta chains from one sample in a study of blood T cell repertoires in COVID-19. Generated by immunoSEQ multiplex PCR, the TCRdb table keeps only in-frame clones and is missing some. The data contain 200,000 or so clones, roughly four fifths of them singletons. The sequenced sample consisted of PBMCs or T cells enriched from blood (not recorded which). These receptors all come from a woman in her thirties or forties with acute COVID-19. The CDR3 runs from the conserved cysteine through the conserved F or W. Fields, in order: J gene, clone size, D gene, V gene, CDR3 protein, CDR3 DNA. A D gene is named only where the DNA matches it firmly. Clone size is given for some rows only: seen once, a few or many times, or a class if the clone is expanded.

j_gene: TRBJ1-2
abundance: -
d_gene: -
v_gene: TRBV18
CDR3aa: CASSPGRDTGYTF
CDR3nt: TGTGCCAGCTCACCGGGAAGGGACACTGGCTACACCTTC

j_gene: TRBJ2-5
abundance: -
d_gene: -
v_gene: TRBV13
CDR3aa: CASSLEGEEETQYF
CDR3nt: TGTGCCAGCAGCTTAGAAGGGGAGGAGGAGACCCAGTACTTC

j_gene: TRBJ2-7
abundance: -
d_gene: -
v_gene: TRBV6-2/TRBV6-3
CDR3aa: CASSYRPDKGYEQYF
CDR3nt: TGTGCCAGCAGTTACAGACCCGACAAAGGATACGAGCAGTACTTC

j_gene: TRBJ1-1
abundance: few
d_gene: -
v_gene: TRBV5-8
CDR3aa: CASSPGIGRPMRNTEAFF
CDR3nt: TGTGCCAGCAGCCCCGGAATTGGGAGGCCCATGAGGAACACTGAAGCTTTCTTT

j_gene: TRBJ2-3
abundance: -
d_gene: TRBD2
v_gene: TRBV6-2/TRBV6-3
CDR3aa: CASSRTSGGEDTQYF
CDR3nt: TGTGCCAGCAGTCGGACTAGCGGGGGTGAAGATACGCAGTATTTT

j_gene: TRBJ1-2
abundance: -
d_gene: -
v_gene: TRBV3-1/TRBV3-2
CDR3aa: CASSQVNGYTF
CDR3nt: TGTGCCAGCAGCCAAGTTAATGGCTACACCTTC

j_gene: TRBJ1-5
abundance: few
d_gene: -
v_gene: TRBV4-1
CDR3aa: CASSQDFRQTYQPQHF
CDR3nt: TGCGCCAGCAGCCAAGATTTTCGTCAGACATATCAGCCCCAGCATTTT

j_gene: TRBJ1-2
abundance: -
d_gene: -
v_gene: TRBV4-3
CDR3aa: CASSQDRGGGYTF
CDR3nt: TGCGCCAGCAGCCAAGATCGAGGAGGAGGCTACACCTTC

j_gene: TRBJ2-3
abundance: few
d_gene: TRBD2
v_gene: TRBV9
CDR3aa: CASSVTSRLAGTDTQYF
CDR3nt: TGTGCCAGCAGCGTTACTTCCAGACTAGCGGGAACTGATACGCAGTATTTT

j_gene: TRBJ2-1
abundance: few
d_gene: -
v_gene: TRBV5-1
CDR3aa: CASSLPGTSWDNEQFF
CDR3nt: TGCGCCAGCAGCTTGCCCGGGACATCGTGGGACAATGAGCAGTTCTTC

j_gene: TRBJ2-3
abundance: -
d_gene: TRBD2
v_gene: TRBV2
CDR3aa: CASSELAGRAPDTQYF
CDR3nt: TGTGCCAGCAGTGAATTGGCGGGGAGGGCCCCAGATACGCAGTATTTT

j_gene: TRBJ1-5
abundance: -
d_gene: -
v_gene: TRBV28
CDR3aa: CASSPRAGISNQPQHF
CDR3nt: TGTGCCAGCAGTCCAAGGGCAGGGATTAGCAATCAGCCCCAGCATTTT

j_gene: TRBJ2-7
abundance: -
d_gene: -
v_gene: TRBV29-1
CDR3aa: CSVEVQKAAEQYF
CDR3nt: TGCAGCGTTGAGGTCCAAAAGGCGGCCGAGCAGTACTTC

j_gene: TRBJ1-1
abundance: -
d_gene: TRBD1
v_gene: TRBV19
CDR3aa: CASSHRTGGGYTEAFF
CDR3nt: TGTGCCAGTAGTCACCGGACAGGGGGCGGCTACACTGAAGCTTTCTTT

j_gene: TRBJ2-7
abundance: -
d_gene: -
v_gene: TRBV11-2
CDR3aa: CASSLIRIPYEQYF
CDR3nt: TGTGCCAGCAGCTTAATCAGGATCCCTTACGAGCAGTACTTC

j_gene: TRBJ2-1
abundance: once
d_gene: TRBD2
v_gene: TRBV6-1
CDR3aa: CASSDPLQAGGRNEQFF
CDR3nt: TGTGCCAGCAGTGACCCGCTTCAAGCGGGGGGCCGGAATGAGCAGTTCTTC

j_gene: TRBJ1-5
abundance: many
d_gene: -
v_gene: TRBV30
CDR3aa: CAWSVSYNQPQHF
CDR3nt: TGTGCCTGGAGTGTAAGCTACAATCAGCCCCAGCATTTT

j_gene: TRBJ1-5
abundance: -
d_gene: TRBD1
v_gene: TRBV10-1
CDR3aa: CASTRRDRGRGNQPQHF
CDR3nt: TGCGCCAGCACCCGTCGGGACAGGGGGCGAGGAAATCAGCCCCAGCATTTT

j_gene: TRBJ1-5
abundance: -
d_gene: TRBD1
v_gene: TRBV18
CDR3aa: CASSGTGNSNQPQHF
CDR3nt: TGTGCCAGCTCCGGGACAGGGAATAGCAATCAGCCCCAGCATTTT

j_gene: TRBJ2-1
abundance: -
d_gene: TRBD2
v_gene: TRBV9
CDR3aa: CASSVGGETVYNEQFF
CDR3nt: TGTGCCAGCAGCGTGGGAGGGGAGACAGTCTACAATGAGCAGTTCTTC

j_gene: TRBJ2-7
abundance: -
d_gene: TRBD2
v_gene: TRBV19
CDR3aa: CASSPGLAGSDEQYF
CDR3nt: TGTGCCAGTAGTCCGGGACTAGCGGGGAGCGACGAGCAGTACTTC

j_gene: TRBJ1-5
abundance: -
d_gene: TRBD1
v_gene: TRBV15
CDR3aa: CATSILRAGGQPQHF
CDR3nt: TGTGCCACCAGCATTCTCAGGGCAGGGGGGCAGCCCCAGCATTTT

j_gene: TRBJ2-7
abundance: few
d_gene: -
v_gene: TRBV2
CDR3aa: CASSARGSPYEQYF
CDR3nt: TGTGCCAGCAGTGCCCGGGGGAGTCCTTACGAGCAGTACTTC

j_gene: TRBJ2-1
abundance: -
d_gene: -
v_gene: TRBV6-6
CDR3aa: CASSSSPGNEQFF
CDR3nt: TGTGCCAGCAGTTCGTCACCAGGGAATGAGCAGTTCTTC

j_gene: TRBJ1-4
abundance: few
d_gene: TRBD1
v_gene: TRBV30
CDR3aa: CAWSVLGQGKLFF
CDR3nt: TGTGCCTGGAGTGTACTCGGACAGGGAAAACTGTTTTTT